The 24 T cell receptor beta chains below all came from one sample that was sequenced in a study of shared clonotypes between healthy human individuals (dated by TCRdb to 2020 to 2022). Receptor amplification or capture employed the immunoSEQ multiplex PCR assay. The source is immuneACCESS, and TCRdb retained only in-frame sequences with V and J called. Part of the clones is not carried over; for the studies checked, unresolved V genes explain less than half of this, and the remainder is unexplained. A total of about 2.3 million clones appear in this sample, roughly 92% of them only once. Of the sample, 0.3% to 0.45% falls within the top ten clones. The specimen sequenced was naive CD4+ T cells from PBMCs. The sample's cell subset or site, from its label and the paper: CD45RA+ positively selected. The receptor source for this set is a man younger than 35 in good health. Some clones in this sample may be carry-over from other donors' samples.

This clone was observed a single time. This chain joins TRBV5-4 and TRBJ1-1, with D possibly matching TRBD1 (6 bases). Germline V CDR1 and CDR2: SGHNT, YYREEE (reference sequence). There are 14 residues in the CDR3. V gave up 4 bases and J gave up 4 bases, with 14 bases separating them. The CDR3 loop reads CASSPNREGTEAFF. CDR3 sequence (DNA): TGTGCCAGCAGCCCTAACAGGGAGGGCACTGAAGCTTTCTTT.

The count of this clone is one. The chain combines TRBV6-6 with TRBJ2-7, with TRBD2 matching over 9 bases. Germline V gene data show CDR1 as MNHNY and CDR2 as SVGAGI (reference sequence). V gave up 7 bases and J gave up 2 bases; unmatched junction bases: 6. The CDR3 length is 14 residues. CDR3 in DNA: TGTGCCAGCACCGATAGCGGGAGCACCTACGAGCAGTACTTC. This codes for CASTDSGSTYEQYF.

This chain uses TRBV7-2 with TRBJ1-2; D not resolved. The CDR3 contains 13 residues. The germline CDR1 and CDR2 sequences are SGHTA and FQGNSA. V lost 0 bases, J lost 1 base, and 3 bases lay in between. The CDR3 loop is CASSLADNYGYTF. The CDR3 DNA reads as TGTGCCAGCAGCTTAGCTGATAACTATGGCTACACCTTC.

This chain connects TRBV5-6 to TRBJ1-4, with 12 positions matching TRBD1. CDR1 is SGHDT, CDR2 YYEEEE, per germline. The CDR3 runs to 17 residues. Germline trimming cut 2 bases from V and 6 bases from J; bases unmatched to any gene: 8. In DNA form, the CDR3 reads TGTGCCAGCAGCTTAAGGGACAGGGGGCTAAAGGATGAAAAACTGTTTTTT. This gives the protein CASSLRDRGLKDEKLFF.

The chain couples TRBV19 to TRBJ1-2; TRBD1 agrees at 8 bases. Germline CDR1 LNHDA, CDR2 SQIVND (reference sequence). Germline trimming cut 7 bases from V and 4 bases from J; bases unmatched to any gene: 11. This CDR3 spans 15 amino acids. This CDR3 is CASTIGQGRSYGYTF. As DNA, the CDR3 is TGTGCCAGTACCATCGGACAGGGAAGAAGCTATGGCTACACCTTC.

This chain links TRBV6-4 with TRBJ2-7; 8 bases line up with TRBD1. Germline V gene data show CDR1 as MRHNA and CDR2 as SNTAGT. The CDR3 consists of 14 residues. V was pared by 1 base and J by 5 bases, with 4 bases of the junction left unmatched. The CDR3 protein is CASSDYGQGHEQYF. The DNA for the CDR3 is TGTGCCAGCAGTGACTATGGACAGGGCCACGAGCAGTACTTC.

The V gene is TRBV9, the J gene TRBJ1-6; weak D call: TRBD1 (6 bases). The CDR3 is made up of 14 amino acids. V lost 5 bases, J lost 10 bases, and 16 bases lay in between. CDR1 and CDR2 (germline): SGDLS, YYNGEE. This CDR3 is CASRGEGTPSPLHF. The CDR3 DNA reads TGTGCCAGCAGAGGGGAGGGGACACCATCACCCCTCCACTTT.

This CDR3 is CASTAVQGAYEQYF. The CDR3 coding sequence is TGTGCCAGCACGGCGGTCCAGGGGGCCTACGAGCAGTACTTC. V gene TRBV7-3 combines with J gene TRBJ2-7; 7 nucleotides agree with TRBD1. Germline trimming cut 7 bases from V and 2 bases from J; bases unmatched to any gene: 8. This CDR3 region has 14 residues. Germline V gives CDR1 SGHTA, CDR2 FQGTGA.

The chain combines TRBV11-2 with TRBJ2-7, with D unclear. The germline gives CDR1 SGHAT, CDR2 FQNNGV. The CDR3 is made up of 12 amino acids. V was clipped by 5 bases and J by 5 bases, with 10 bases between them. The CDR3: CASSRYTDEQYF. The CDR3 DNA follows: TGTGCCAGCAGCCGCTACACCGACGAGCAGTACTTC.

A remark on this clone: The sample carries other DNA sequences with the same CDR3. The chain carries TRBV9 and TRBJ1-2, with a possible D match to TRBD1 (5 bases). The CDR3 consists of 14 residues. Looked up from germline, CDR1 is SGDLS and CDR2 is YYNGEE. Deletions cut 1 base from V and 2 bases from J, with 9 bases between. The CDR3: CASSVLQANYGYTF. CDR3 DNA sequence: TGTGCCAGCAGCGTACTACAGGCAAACTATGGCTACACCTTC.

V usage is TRBV14 and J usage is TRBJ1-2; TRBD1 aligns across 7 bases. The CDR3 extends over 13 amino acids. Germline loops: CDR1 SGHDN, CDR2 FVKESK. Trimming removed 5 bases from V and 4 bases from J; junction bases left unmatched: 4. CDR3: CASSYRGSYGYTF. In DNA form, the CDR3 reads TGTGCCAGCAGCTACAGGGGTTCCTATGGCTACACCTTC.

This rearrangement joins TRBV28 to TRBJ1-3; D uncertain. V lost 7 bases, J lost 8 bases, and 24 bases lay in between. From germline, CDR1 is MDHEN and CDR2 SYDVKM. The CDR3 is made up of 16 amino acids. The CDR3 sequence is CASTQNTPGSKYTIYF. Here the CDR3 DNA reads TGTGCCAGCACCCAGAATACTCCCGGGTCTAAATACACCATATATTTT.

The CDR3: CASHQSSGGSEKLFF. The CDR3 nucleotides are TGTGCCTCCCACCAGAGTTCAGGGGGGAGTGAAAAACTGTTTTTT. This rearrangement joins TRBV2 to TRBJ1-4; 7 bases are a match to TRBD1. The CDR3 contains 15 residues. V gave up 11 bases and J gave up 7 bases; unmatched junction bases: 16. Germline V gene lookup returns CDR1 SNHLY and CDR2 FYNNEI.

DNA for the CDR3: TGTGCCAGCAGCACCCCACAGGGAAGTTTTGGGGAGCAGTACTTC. Protein product: CASSTPQGSFGEQYF. The V and J genes are TRBV7-2 and TRBJ2-7; possible D gene TRBD1, 6 bases. V was pared by 5 bases and J by 7 bases, with 21 bases between. Germline V lookup: CDR1 SGHTA, CDR2 FQGNSA. The CDR3 loop spans 15 amino acids.

The rearrangement joins TRBV9 to TRBJ2-1; D perhaps matches TRBD2 (6 bases). Trimming left V 4 bases short and J 0 bases short, with 8 bases between. CDR3 length: 14 residues. Germline CDR1 reads SGDLS; CDR2 reads YYNGEE. Here the CDR3 DNA reads TGTGCCAGCAGCCCGGGAGCCTCCTACAATGAGCAGTTCTTC. As protein: CASSPGASYNEQFF.

The chain has TRBV28 and TRBJ1-5, with D hard to call. Trimming stripped 2 bases from V and 9 bases from J, with 14 bases between. The CDR3 is 14 amino acids. Germline V gives CDR1 MDHEN, CDR2 SYDVKM. The CDR3 loop reads CASSLLGVVGPQHF. The CDR3 DNA reads TGTGCCAGCAGTTTACTCGGGGTCGTGGGGCCCCAGCATTTT.

The gene calls are TRBV6-6 and TRBJ2-1; no reliable D call. V lost 3 bases, J lost 9 bases, and 12 bases lay in between. The CDR3 has 13 amino acids. Germline CDR1 MNHNY, CDR2 SVGAGI (reference sequence). Here the CDR3 reads CASSYLKGSEQFF. In nucleotides, the CDR3 is TGTGCCAGCAGTTATCTGAAGGGCAGTGAGCAGTTCTTC.

J is TRBJ1-1 and V is TRBV19; D might be TRBD1 (5 bases). V was trimmed by 3 bases and J by 4 bases, leaving 9 bases between them. The CDR3 covers 13 residues. Germline CDR1 is LNHDA and CDR2 is SQIVND (reference sequence). In nucleotides, the CDR3 is TGTGCCAGTAGTATGAGGGGCGGCACTGAAGCTTTCTTT. Translated, it gives CASSMRGGTEAFF.

Concerning this clone: The same CDR3 also results from other DNA sequences found in this sample. V is TRBV5-1 and J is TRBJ2-7; D remains ambiguous. Germline V gives CDR1 SGHRS, CDR2 YFSETQ. The CDR3 consists of 13 residues. V dropped 0 bases and J dropped 4 bases, with 8 bases sitting between them. The CDR3 protein is CASSLVSSYEQYF. CDR3 nucleotides: TGCGCCAGCAGCTTGGTGTCATCTTACGAGCAGTACTTC. The whole variable domain, remainder taken from reference TRBV5-1 and TRBJ2-7, is KAGVTQTPRYLIKTRGQQVTLSCSPISGHRSVSWYQQTPGQGLQFLFEYFSETQRNKGNFPGRFSGRQFSNSRSEMNVSTLELGDSALYLCASSLVSSYEQYFGPGTRLTVT.

The rearrangement uses TRBV9 and TRBJ1-5; D is uncertain. The V gene's germline CDR1 is SGDLS and CDR2 YYNGEE. The CDR3 covers 13 residues. V was shortened by 3 bases and J by 7 bases, with 11 bases between the two germline ends. CDR3 region: CASSADLGQPQHF. The CDR3 DNA reads TGTGCCAGCAGCGCCGACCTGGGACAGCCCCAGCATTTT.

The chain joins TRBV7-2 to TRBJ1-5; D is uncertain. The V gene lost 6 bases and the J gene lost 0 bases, with 9 bases spanning the gap. The CDR3 has 14 residues. CDR1 is SGHTA, CDR2 FQGNSA, per germline. CDR3 region: CASRDSNSNQPQHF. In nucleotides, the CDR3 is TGTGCCAGCAGAGACTCCAATAGCAATCAGCCCCAGCATTTT.

The genes are TRBV27 and TRBJ1-2; TRBD1 agrees at 7 bases. The ends lost 2 bases at V and 0 bases at J; junction bases unmatched: 6. Germline values: CDR1 MNHEY, CDR2 SMNVEV (reference sequence). CDR3 length: 16 amino acids. The CDR3 DNA sequence: TGTGCCAGCAGTTTAAAACCGCAGGGGGCTAACTATGGCTACACCTTC. It codes for CASSLKPQGANYGYTF.

This rearrangement joins TRBV27 to TRBJ1-5; 7 positions match TRBD1. The CDR3 covers 12 residues. Per germline, CDR1 MNHEY and CDR2 SMNVEV (reference sequence). The junction had 10 bases not matched to a gene; V was cut back by 5 bases and J by 15 bases. The CDR3 sequence is CASSTRDSHGHF. For the CDR3, the DNA is TGTGCCAGCAGTACTCGGGACAGTCATGGGCATTTT.

V is TRBV23-1 and J is TRBJ2-2; tentative D call: TRBD1 (5 bases). TRBV23-1 is known as an ORF, though its function is uncertain. The ends were cut back, 0 bases at V and 4 bases at J, with 15 bases in the middle. CDR3 length: 17 residues. The CDR3 here is CASSQSVGPPFTGELFF. The CDR3 DNA sequence: TGCGCCAGCAGTCAATCGGTGGGGCCCCCTTTCACCGGGGAGCTGTTTTTT.